This TCR beta chain came from a study of human T cells and chemical hapten exposure. Study details: Slight volume differences across pooled libraries mainly accounted for varying per-sample TCR yields. Study results and caveats: Expanded TCR sets contained significantly more large CDR3 similarity clusters than controls.

Noted time point: patch test 1, 2 weeks after DPC sensitization. Described treatment: therapeutic diphenylcyclopropenone sensitization with weekly scalp DPC. As concerns this clonotype: Its antigen is unidentified.

Unique molecular identifiers were attached to individual cDNA molecules during library preparation. In TCRdb, the RACE reads were re-called with MiXCR into one record per CDR3 protein. The data show some 110,000 distinct CDR3 sequences, 9% to 13% seen once. The CDR3 length is 15 residues. V was shortened by 2 bases and J by 3 bases, with 13 bases between the two germline ends. The germline V gene has CDR1 SGHRS and CDR2 YFSETQ. The sequencing here drew on whole blood, taken in connection with sensitization to the hapten diphenylcyclopropenone (DPC). This TCR was sampled from a woman in her forties or fifties with alopecia areata. Some clones in this sample may be carry-over from other donors' samples. V usage is TRBV5-1 and J usage is TRBJ2-3; D is possibly TRBD1 (7 bases). The CDR3 spells CASSFRPGGTDTQYF. CDR3 bases: TGCGCCAGCAGCTTTCGGCCAGGGGGGACAGATACGCAGTATTTT.